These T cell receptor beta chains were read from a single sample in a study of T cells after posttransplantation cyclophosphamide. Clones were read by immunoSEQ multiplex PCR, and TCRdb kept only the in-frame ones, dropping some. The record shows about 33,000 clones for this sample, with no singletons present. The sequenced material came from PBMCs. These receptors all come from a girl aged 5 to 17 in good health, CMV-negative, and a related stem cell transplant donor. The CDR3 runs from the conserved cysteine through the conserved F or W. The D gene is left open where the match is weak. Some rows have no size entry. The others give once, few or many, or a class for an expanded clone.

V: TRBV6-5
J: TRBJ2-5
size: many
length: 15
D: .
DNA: TGTGCCAGCAGTTACTCCGGGACAATTCAAGAGACCCAGTACTTC
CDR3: CASSYSGTIQETQYF

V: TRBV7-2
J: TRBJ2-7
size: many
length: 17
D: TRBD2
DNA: TGTGCCAGCAGCCTCCAAACTAGCGGGGGCAACCTCTACGAGCAGTACTTC
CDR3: CASSLQTSGGNLYEQYF

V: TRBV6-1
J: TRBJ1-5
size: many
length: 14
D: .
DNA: TGTGCCAGCAAGGAGTGGAGCTACGATCAGCCCCAGCATTTT
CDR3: CASKEWSYDQPQHF

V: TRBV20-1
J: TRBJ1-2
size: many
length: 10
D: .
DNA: TGCAGTACAGCGGATTTAGGCTACACCTTC
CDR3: CSTADLGYTF

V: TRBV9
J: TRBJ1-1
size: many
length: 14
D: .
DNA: TGTGCCAGCAGCGTAGTGTCAGGCGGCGGGGGAGCTTTCTTT
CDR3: CASSVVSGGGGAFF

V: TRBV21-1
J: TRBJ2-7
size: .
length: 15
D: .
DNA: TGTGCCAGCAGCCGTTCCGGGACAGAAGCCTACGAGCAGTACTTC
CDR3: CASSRSGTEAYEQYF

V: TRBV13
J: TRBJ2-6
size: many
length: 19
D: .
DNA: TGTGCCAGCAGCGACTTACTTGGTGCGGGGCTTTCTGGGGCCAACGTCCTGACTTTC
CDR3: CASSDLLGAGLSGANVLTF

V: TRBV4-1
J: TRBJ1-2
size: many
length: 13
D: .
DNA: TGCGCCAGCAGCCAAGATGGGCACGGGGGATTCACCTTC
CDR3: CASSQDGHGGFTF

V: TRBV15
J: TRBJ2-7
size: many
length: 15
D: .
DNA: TGTGCCACCAGCAACCCCCGACAGAAGACCTACGAGCAGTACTTC
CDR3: CATSNPRQKTYEQYF

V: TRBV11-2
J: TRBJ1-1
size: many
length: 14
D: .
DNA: TGTGCCAGCAGCTTAGAAGAGGGGAACACTGAAGCTTTCTTT
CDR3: CASSLEEGNTEAFF

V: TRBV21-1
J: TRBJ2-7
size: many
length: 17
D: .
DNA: TGTGCCGAAGCTAGCGGGACGTTCCGTCCGAGGTCCTACGAGCAGTACTTC
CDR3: CAEASGTFRPRSYEQYF

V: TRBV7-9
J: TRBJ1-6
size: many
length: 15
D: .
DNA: TGTGCCAGCAGCGTCACAGGTGACAATCGGTCACCCCTCCACTTT
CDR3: CASSVTGDNRSPLHF

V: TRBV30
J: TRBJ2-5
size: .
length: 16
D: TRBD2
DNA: TGTGCCTGGAGCTCACCGCTAGCGGGAGGGCGAGAGACCCAGTACTTC
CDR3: CAWSSPLAGGRETQYF

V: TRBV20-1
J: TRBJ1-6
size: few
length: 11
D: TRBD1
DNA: TGCACACAGGGGGATAATTCACCCCTCCACTTT
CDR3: CTQGDNSPLHF

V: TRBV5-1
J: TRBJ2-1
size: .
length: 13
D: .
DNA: TGCGCCAGCAGCTTCAGGGATTACAATGAGCAGTTCTTC
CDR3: CASSFRDYNEQFF

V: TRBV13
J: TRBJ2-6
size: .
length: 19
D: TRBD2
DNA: TGTGCCAGCAGCTTAGGCGGAAGCGGGGAAAGCTCTGGGGCCAACGTCCTGACTTTC
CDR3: CASSLGGSGESSGANVLTF

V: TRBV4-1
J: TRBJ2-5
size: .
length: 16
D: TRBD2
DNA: TGCGCCAGCAGCCCCGCGTCCATAGCGGGAGTTTGGGAGCAGTACTTC
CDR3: CASSPASIAGVWEQYF

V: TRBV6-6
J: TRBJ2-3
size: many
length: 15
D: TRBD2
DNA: TGTGCCAGCAGTTTAGCGGGAGATCTCACAGGCACGCAGTATTTT
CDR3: CASSLAGDLTGTQYF

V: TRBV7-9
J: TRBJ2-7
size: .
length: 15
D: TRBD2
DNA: TGTGCCAGCAGCTTAGGGACGGGAGGGCTTTACGAGCAGTACTTC
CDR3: CASSLGTGGLYEQYF

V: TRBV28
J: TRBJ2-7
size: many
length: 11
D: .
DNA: TGTGCCAGCATGGAGGGCTACGAGCAGTACTTC
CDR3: CASMEGYEQYF

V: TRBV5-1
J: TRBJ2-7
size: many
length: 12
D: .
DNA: TGCGCCAGCAGCAGAGGGACACACGAGCAGTACTTC
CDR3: CASSRGTHEQYF

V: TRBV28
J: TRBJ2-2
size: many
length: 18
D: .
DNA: TGTGCCGCTGGGCCGACTGCTTACAGGGTAAAGAGCACCGGGGAGCTGTTTTTT
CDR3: CAAGPTAYRVKSTGELFF

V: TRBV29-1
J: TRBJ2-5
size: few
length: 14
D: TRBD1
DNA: TGCAGCGTTGAAGATCCCGGGACAGCCTCGACCCAGTACTTC
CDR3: CSVEDPGTASTQYF

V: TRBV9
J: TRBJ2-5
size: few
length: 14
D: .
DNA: TGTGCCAGCAGCTCACACGAGATTCCGGGGACCCAGTACTTC
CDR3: CASSSHEIPGTQYF

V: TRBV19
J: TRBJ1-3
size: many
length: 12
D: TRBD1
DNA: TGTGCCAGCGGGACAGCGGGAAACACCATATATTTT
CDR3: CASGTAGNTIYF

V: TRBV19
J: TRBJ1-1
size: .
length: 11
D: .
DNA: TGTGCCAGTAGTGTTAATATTGAAGCTTTCTTT
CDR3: CASSVNIEAFF

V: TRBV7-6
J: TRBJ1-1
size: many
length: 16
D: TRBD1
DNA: TGTGCCAGCAGCGTAGAGCAACAGGGGTCGAACACTGAAGCTTTCTTT
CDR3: CASSVEQQGSNTEAFF

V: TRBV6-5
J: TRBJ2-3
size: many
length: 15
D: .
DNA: TGTGCCAGCAAACCCCGGACTTACGACACAGATACGCAGTATTTT
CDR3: CASKPRTYDTDTQYF

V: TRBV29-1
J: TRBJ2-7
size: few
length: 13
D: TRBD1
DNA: TGCAGCGTTGATGGACAGGGAGGTTACGAGCAGTACTTC
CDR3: CSVDGQGGYEQYF

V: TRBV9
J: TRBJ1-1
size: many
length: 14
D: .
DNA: TGTGCCAGCAGCCTGGGGCAGGGGCGCTCTGAAGCTTTCTTT
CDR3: CASSLGQGRSEAFF

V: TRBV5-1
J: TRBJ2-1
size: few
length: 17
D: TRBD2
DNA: TGCGCCAGCAGCTTGAGAGTGGCTAGCGGGAGTAGCGGTGAGCAGTTCTTC
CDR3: CASSLRVASGSSGEQFF